The rows below give T cell receptor beta chains drawn from one sample of a study of blood T cell repertoires in COVID-19. The repertoire was sequenced with immunoSEQ multiplex PCR; TCRdb's copy has only in-frame clones and lacks some. The sample records around 170,000 clones, less than 85% being singletons. Specimen: peripheral blood. Receptors were obtained from an elderly woman with acute or convalescent COVID-19. CDR3s include the opening cysteine and the closing phenylalanine or tryptophan. Each record gives: V gene, clone size, D gene, J gene, CDR3 protein, CDR3 DNA. The D gene is left open where the match is weak. Clone size is stated in some rows and not others, as once, few, many or a class when expanded.

>TRBV19|NA|NA|TRBJ1-5
CASSKRGGNQPQHF
TGTGCCAGTAGTAAAAGAGGTGGCAATCAGCCCCAGCATTTT
>TRBV5-1|NA|NA|TRBJ1-3
CASSLEDTSSGNTIYF
TGCGCCAGCAGCTTGGAGGACACGAGCTCTGGAAACACCATATATTTT
>TRBV9|few|NA|TRBJ2-1
CASSLGGGNPHEQFF
TGTGCCAGCAGCCTAGGAGGGGGCAATCCCCATGAGCAGTTCTTC
>TRBV11-2|NA|NA|TRBJ1-5
CASTLNQPQHF
TGTGCCAGCACCCTTAATCAGCCCCAGCATTTT
>TRBV19|NA|NA|TRBJ1-4
CASSNRGGRDEKLFF
TGTGCCAGTTCTAATCGGGGGGGCCGGGATGAAAAACTGTTTTTT
>TRBV7-2|once|TRBD2|TRBJ2-1
CASSLGLAGFYNEQFF
TGTGCCAGCAGCTTAGGTCTAGCGGGGTTCTACAATGAGCAGTTCTTC
>TRBV4-3|NA|NA|TRBJ2-1
CASSQDPLSSYNEQFF
TGCGCCAGCAGCCAAGATCCCTTGAGCTCCTACAATGAGCAGTTCTTC
>TRBV2|NA|TRBD1|TRBJ1-5
CASMGQGDQPQHF
TGTGCCAGCATGGGGCAGGGGGATCAGCCCCAGCATTTT
>TRBV27|NA|TRBD1|TRBJ1-2
CASSRGQGLNYGYTF
TGTGCCAGCAGCCGGGGACAGGGACTTAACTATGGCTACACCTTC
>TRBV2|NA|TRBD1|TRBJ2-7
CASSAQTGANEQYF
TGTGCCAGCAGTGCTCAAACAGGGGCCAACGAGCAGTACTTC
>TRBV5-1|NA|TRBD2|TRBJ2-3
CASSIYLAGVNTDTQYF
TGCGCCAGCAGCATCTACCTAGCGGGAGTCAACACAGATACGCAGTATTTT
>TRBV5-1|NA|NA|TRBJ1-1
CASSLGGNTEAFF
TGCGCCAGCAGCTTGGGCGGGAACACTGAAGCTTTCTTT
>TRBV9|NA|NA|TRBJ2-1
CASSRNEGAINEQFF
TGTGCCAGCAGCCGAAATGAGGGAGCCATCAATGAGCAGTTCTTC
>TRBV9|NA|NA|TRBJ2-7
CASSEGPSYEQYF
TGTGCCAGCAGCGAGGGGCCTTCCTACGAGCAGTACTTC
>TRBV2|NA|TRBD2|TRBJ2-1
CASTRLAVQVYNEQFF
TGTGCCAGCACCAGACTAGCGGTACAAGTTTACAATGAGCAGTTCTTC
>TRBV19|NA|TRBD1|TRBJ1-6
CASMGTGVSPLHF
TGTGCCAGTATGGGGACAGGGGTTTCACCCCTCCACTTT
>TRBV11-2|NA|TRBD2|TRBJ2-7
CASSKLAGGYEQYF
TGTGCCAGCAGTAAACTAGCGGGAGGGTACGAGCAGTACTTC
>TRBV9|NA|TRBD1|TRBJ1-1
CASSAAGTAHTEAFF
TGTGCCAGCAGCGCCGCGGGGACAGCCCACACTGAAGCTTTCTTT
>TRBV6-5|few|NA|TRBJ1-2
CASSPGIVYGYTF
TGTGCCAGCAGTCCAGGGATCGTCTATGGCTACACCTTC
>TRBV10-3|NA|NA|TRBJ1-5
CAISESRVVRNQPQHF
TGTGCCATCAGTGAGTCACGGGTGGTTCGCAATCAGCCCCAGCATTTT
>TRBV6-5|NA|NA|TRBJ2-7
CASSLEEDPGLEQYF
TGTGCCAGCAGCCTCGAGGAAGATCCAGGACTCGAGCAGTACTTC
>TRBV6-5|few|NA|TRBJ1-1
CASSYYSGNGHTEAFF
TGTGCCAGCAGTTACTACTCGGGGAATGGACACACTGAAGCTTTCTTT
>TRBV5-1|few|TRBD1|TRBJ1-6
CASSQGQGSPLHF
TGCGCCAGCAGCCAGGGACAGGGTTCACCCCTCCACTTT
>TRBV3-1/TRBV3-2|few|TRBD1|TRBJ2-7
CASSQATGVSAEQYF
TGTGCCAGCAGCCAAGCGACAGGGGTTTCGGCCGAGCAGTACTTC
>TRBV28|NA|TRBD1|TRBJ2-7
CASSGAQGVLEQYF
TGTGCCAGCTCCGGGGCGCAGGGGGTACTCGAGCAGTACTTC
>TRBV3-1/TRBV3-2|once|NA|TRBJ2-3
CASSQVSTSTDTQYF
TGTGCCAGCAGCCAAGTATCAACTAGCACAGATACGCAGTATTTT
>TRBV5-1|NA|TRBD1|TRBJ2-7
CASSKGTGAYEQYF
TGCGCCAGCAGTAAAGGGACAGGGGCCTACGAGCAGTACTTC
>TRBV6-2/TRBV6-3|NA|TRBD1|TRBJ2-7
CASSYPQGAYEQYF
TGTGCCAGCAGTTACCCGCAGGGGGCCTACGAGCAGTACTTC
>TRBV18|NA|NA|TRBJ2-3
CASSREGSSTDTQYF
TGTGCCAGCTCACGTGAGGGCTCTAGCACAGATACGCAGTATTTT
>TRBV19|NA|NA|TRBJ1-5
CASSISFDFNQPQHF
TGTGCCAGTAGTATTTCCTTCGACTTCAATCAGCCCCAGCATTTT
>TRBV6-6|once|TRBD1|TRBJ1-2
CASSLTMGQNYGYTF
TGTGCCAGCAGTCTTACAATGGGACAGAACTATGGCTACACCTTC
>TRBV7-2|NA|NA|TRBJ2-5
CASSFKGEETQYF
TGTGCCAGCAGCTTCAAGGGGGAAGAGACCCAGTACTTC
>TRBV11-3|NA|TRBD1|TRBJ2-7
CASSPQQGVYEQYF
TGTGCCAGCAGCCCTCAACAGGGGGTCTACGAGCAGTACTTC
>TRBV11-3|NA|TRBD2|TRBJ2-3
CASSLVAGVSSTDTQYF
TGTGCCAGCAGCTTAGTAGCGGGAGTATCTAGCACAGATACGCAGTATTTT
>TRBV2|NA|NA|TRBJ1-2
CASSRTEVYGYTF
TGTGCCAGCAGCAGGACAGAGGTCTATGGCTACACCTTC
>TRBV5-1|NA|NA|TRBJ2-1
CASSLSGVYNEQFF
TGCGCCAGCAGCTTGTCCGGGGTTTACAATGAGCAGTTCTTC
>TRBV10-1|NA|TRBD1|TRBJ2-2
CASSMDRGTNTGELFF
TGCGCCAGCAGCATGGACAGGGGGACGAACACCGGGGAGCTGTTTTTT
>TRBV5-1|few|NA|TRBJ2-1
CASSLYLDEQFF
TGCGCCAGCAGCTTGTATCTCGATGAGCAGTTCTTC
>TRBV14|NA|TRBD1|TRBJ1-1
CASSQDGTGRDAFF
TGTGCCAGCAGCCAAGATGGGACAGGGAGGGATGCTTTCTTT
>TRBV3-1/TRBV3-2|NA|TRBD1|TRBJ1-4
CASSEQGANEKLFF
TGTGCCAGCAGCGAACAGGGGGCTAATGAAAAACTGTTTTTT
>TRBV4-2|NA|TRBD1|TRBJ2-2
CASSPGRDSNTGELFF
TGTGCCAGCAGCCCAGGCCGGGACAGTAACACCGGGGAGCTGTTTTTT
>TRBV3-1/TRBV3-2|few|TRBD1|TRBJ2-6
CASSQGDGQGAYGANVLTF
TGTGCCAGCAGCCAAGGCGACGGACAGGGGGCATATGGGGCCAACGTCCTGACTTTC
>TRBV7-2|few|TRBD2|TRBJ2-3
CASSTRRGLAGGGADTQYF
TGTGCCAGCAGCACACGGCGGGGGCTAGCGGGAGGAGGCGCAGATACGCAGTATTTT
>TRBV28|NA|NA|TRBJ1-1
CASSVGGVGTEAFF
TGTGCCAGCAGCGTCGGGGGGGTAGGCACTGAAGCTTTCTTT
>TRBV6-5|once|NA|TRBJ2-1
CASRLSSASYNEQFF
TGTGCCAGCAGACTTAGCTCCGCCTCCTACAATGAGCAGTTCTTC
>TRBV28|NA|NA|TRBJ2-7
CASRRDSYEQYF
TGTGCCAGCAGGAGAGACAGCTACGAGCAGTACTTC
>TRBV19|few|NA|TRBJ1-5
CASSQNSYSNQPQHF
TGTGCCAGTAGTCAAAACAGCTATAGCAATCAGCCCCAGCATTTT
>TRBV5-1|NA|NA|TRBJ2-7
CASSPRQARILYEQYF
TGCGCCAGCAGCCCACGACAGGCGCGAATCCTCTACGAGCAGTACTTC
>TRBV6-6|NA|NA|TRBJ2-1
CASSPPRDEQFF
TGTGCCAGCAGTCCTCCGAGGGATGAGCAGTTCTTC
>TRBV10-3|NA|TRBD1|TRBJ1-1
CAISLDRGTEAFF
TGTGCCATCAGCCTAGACAGGGGCACTGAAGCTTTCTTT
>TRBV4-2|NA|NA|TRBJ1-1
CASSQVFVEGYTEAFF
TGTGCCAGCAGCCAAGTCTTTGTTGAGGGTTACACTGAAGCTTTCTTT
>TRBV28|NA|NA|TRBJ2-7
CASSRLGLPRGYEQYF
TGTGCCAGCAGTCGTCTGGGCCTACCTCGGGGATACGAGCAGTACTTC
>TRBV19|NA|TRBD1|TRBJ1-5
CASRTGTGVNQPQHF
TGTGCCAGTAGAACCGGGACAGGGGTCAATCAGCCCCAGCATTTT
>TRBV28|NA|TRBD1|TRBJ2-1
CASRPGTGGSNEQFF
TGTGCCAGCAGGCCCGGGACAGGGGGCTCGAATGAGCAGTTCTTC
>TRBV11-2|NA|TRBD1|TRBJ2-2
CASSLGGQGSTGELFF
TGTGCCAGCAGCTTAGGGGGACAGGGGAGCACCGGGGAGCTGTTTTTT
>TRBV3-1/TRBV3-2|NA|TRBD2|TRBJ2-7
CASSLRATSGPYEQYF
TGTGCCAGCAGCCTAAGGGCGACTAGCGGTCCCTACGAGCAGTACTTC
>TRBV28|NA|TRBD1|TRBJ2-7
CASSFLRPGQGFHEQYF
TGTGCCAGCAGTTTCCTAAGACCGGGACAGGGGTTCCACGAGCAGTACTTC
>TRBV3-1/TRBV3-2|NA|TRBD1|TRBJ1-1
CASSPQGVLVMNTEAFF
TGTGCCAGCAGCCCTCAGGGGGTACTTGTGATGAACACTGAAGCTTTCTTT
>TRBV28|NA|NA|TRBJ2-3
CASSLFSMRSTDTQYF
TGTGCCAGCAGTTTATTTAGTATGCGTAGCACAGATACGCAGTATTTT